Detailed here is one TCR beta chain. This specimen belongs to a study of Tregs in tolerant kidney transplant recipients. J lost 3 bases, V lost 6 bases, and 7 bases had no gene match. Germline-derived CDR1 and CDR2 are MNHEY and SVGAGI. The CDR3 spans 15 residues. TCRdb keeps only in-frame clones here, not all; method: immunoSEQ multiplex PCR. In the table there are hundreds of thousands of clones, roughly 80% of which are singletons. This chain links TRBV6-5 with TRBJ2-7; 11 bases align to TRBD1. The sequenced sample consisted of CD4+ T cells from blood. This TCR was sampled from a human donor in good health. As DNA, the CDR3 is TGTGCCAGCAGGCGGACAGGGGGCGATTACTACGAGCAGTACTTC. Its translation: CASRRTGGDYYEQYF.